The rows below give T cell receptor beta chains drawn from one sample of a study of graft-versus-host responses after intestinal transplantation. The antigens these receptors bind are not known. The repertoire was sequenced with immunoSEQ multiplex PCR; TCRdb's copy has only in-frame clones and lacks some. The sample lists approximately 130,000 clones; 85% to 95% were seen once. The sample was unstimulated CD4+ T cells sorted from spleen or lymph node cells, taken before intestinal transplant. These receptor sequences come from a human donor who received an intestinal transplant. Both conserved end residues are part of each CDR3. The D gene is left open where the match is weak. The size of a clone is reported for some rows only, either as once, few or many, or as a class for expanded clones.

j_call: TRBJ1-2
clone_size: .
d_call: TRBD1
v_call: TRBV7-8
cdr3_nt: TGTGCCAGCAGCCCCCTGGGACAGATCCGGGAAAACTATGGCTACACCTTC
cdr3_aa: CASSPLGQIRENYGYTF

j_call: TRBJ1-2
clone_size: few
d_call: .
v_call: TRBV5-8
cdr3_nt: TGTGCCAGCAGCGAATACTATGGCTACACCTTC
cdr3_aa: CASSEYYGYTF

j_call: TRBJ1-3
clone_size: .
d_call: .
v_call: TRBV18
cdr3_nt: TGTGCCAGCTCATCGAACCCACCGAGCTCTGGAAACACCATATATTTT
cdr3_aa: CASSSNPPSSGNTIYF

j_call: TRBJ1-2
clone_size: .
d_call: .
v_call: TRBV6-1
cdr3_nt: TGTGCCAGCAGTGAAGGGTGGCCAGGGAACTATGGCTACACCTTC
cdr3_aa: CASSEGWPGNYGYTF

j_call: TRBJ1-5
clone_size: once
d_call: .
v_call: TRBV11-2
cdr3_nt: TGTGCCAGCAGCTTAAAGCCCGGCCACAATCAGCCCCAGCATTTT
cdr3_aa: CASSLKPGHNQPQHF

j_call: TRBJ1-3
clone_size: .
d_call: TRBD1
v_call: TRBV10-1
cdr3_nt: TGCGCCAGCCGAAACCCCGGGACAGCGGTAAGAAACACCATATATTTT
cdr3_aa: CASRNPGTAVRNTIYF

j_call: TRBJ2-7
clone_size: .
d_call: TRBD2
v_call: TRBV11-2
cdr3_nt: TGTGCCAGCAGCACCCGACTAGCGGGGGGGGCCGAGCAGTACTTC
cdr3_aa: CASSTRLAGGAEQYF

j_call: TRBJ1-5
clone_size: once
d_call: TRBD1
v_call: TRBV27
cdr3_nt: TGTGCCAGCACTTTGGGACAGAAAAATAGCAATCAGCCCCAGCATTTT
cdr3_aa: CASTLGQKNSNQPQHF

j_call: TRBJ2-7
clone_size: .
d_call: TRBD2
v_call: TRBV7-9
cdr3_nt: TGTGCCAGCAGCCACCTAGCGGGGGGATACGAGCAGTACTTC
cdr3_aa: CASSHLAGGYEQYF

j_call: TRBJ2-1
clone_size: .
d_call: TRBD1
v_call: TRBV6-4
cdr3_nt: TGTGCCAGCAGTCAGGGGGCCCCCTACAATGAGCAGTTCTTC
cdr3_aa: CASSQGAPYNEQFF

j_call: TRBJ1-6
clone_size: once
d_call: .
v_call: TRBV6-5
cdr3_nt: TGTGCCAGCAGCCTTAACGGTTCACCCCTCCACTTT
cdr3_aa: CASSLNGSPLHF

j_call: TRBJ2-1
clone_size: .
d_call: .
v_call: TRBV11-3
cdr3_nt: TGTGCCAGCAGCTCCACGGGAAGCTCCTACAATGAGCAGTTCTTC
cdr3_aa: CASSSTGSSYNEQFF

j_call: TRBJ1-3
clone_size: .
d_call: .
v_call: TRBV9
cdr3_nt: TGTGCCAGCAGCCCGTCGGGGAAAGTGGGAAACACCATATATTTT
cdr3_aa: CASSPSGKVGNTIYF

j_call: TRBJ2-7
clone_size: few
d_call: .
v_call: TRBV10-3
cdr3_nt: TGTGCCACGGAGGGGCAGGGTTCCGAACACTACGAGCAGTACTTC
cdr3_aa: CATEGQGSEHYEQYF

j_call: TRBJ2-5
clone_size: .
d_call: .
v_call: TRBV10-3
cdr3_nt: TGTGCCATCAGTGAAGGGACAAACTACCAAGAGACCCAGTACTTC
cdr3_aa: CAISEGTNYQETQYF

j_call: TRBJ2-7
clone_size: .
d_call: TRBD1
v_call: TRBV5-4
cdr3_nt: TGTGCCAGCAGCTTGTGGACGGACAGGGGCGAGCAGTACTTC
cdr3_aa: CASSLWTDRGEQYF

j_call: TRBJ1-4
clone_size: .
d_call: .
v_call: TRBV27
cdr3_nt: TGTGCCAGCGGGATGGAGGGAGGGAAACTGTTTTTT
cdr3_aa: CASGMEGGKLFF

j_call: TRBJ1-6
clone_size: .
d_call: .
v_call: TRBV18
cdr3_nt: TGTGCCAGCTCACCACCGGAAGCCAGACTGTCACCCCTCCACTTT
cdr3_aa: CASSPPEARLSPLHF

j_call: TRBJ1-1
clone_size: .
d_call: TRBD1
v_call: TRBV7-3
cdr3_nt: TGTGCCAGCAGCGCCGGGACAGCGAACACTGAAGCTTTCTTT
cdr3_aa: CASSAGTANTEAFF

j_call: TRBJ1-5
clone_size: once
d_call: .
v_call: TRBV18
cdr3_nt: TGTGCCAGCTCACCAATGGGTGGGCGACCCCCAAGCGGTCAGCCCCAGCATTTT
cdr3_aa: CASSPMGGRPPSGQPQHF

j_call: TRBJ2-6
clone_size: .
d_call: .
v_call: TRBV30
cdr3_nt: TGTGCCTGGACCCCCGGGGCCAACGTCCTGACTTTC
cdr3_aa: CAWTPGANVLTF

j_call: TRBJ2-1
clone_size: .
d_call: .
v_call: TRBV11-3
cdr3_nt: TGTGCCAGCAGCTTAGGCTCCTACAATGAGCAGTTCTTC
cdr3_aa: CASSLGSYNEQFF

j_call: TRBJ2-1
clone_size: .
d_call: .
v_call: TRBV5-5
cdr3_nt: TGTGCCAGCAGCTGGGGACATTCCTCAACTGAGCAGTTCTTC
cdr3_aa: CASSWGHSSTEQFF

j_call: TRBJ2-3
clone_size: .
d_call: TRBD2
v_call: TRBV7-9
cdr3_nt: TGTGCCAGCAGCTACTCGACTAGCGGTGGCACAGATACGCAGTATTTT
cdr3_aa: CASSYSTSGGTDTQYF

j_call: TRBJ1-2
clone_size: .
d_call: .
v_call: TRBV19
cdr3_nt: TGTGCCAGTAGTCAGTGGGGGGACTATGGCTACACCTTC
cdr3_aa: CASSQWGDYGYTF

j_call: TRBJ2-3
clone_size: .
d_call: TRBD1
v_call: TRBV11-3
cdr3_nt: TGTGCCAGCAGCCCAGACCTAGGACAGGGGAGCACAGATACGCAGTATTTT
cdr3_aa: CASSPDLGQGSTDTQYF

j_call: TRBJ1-1
clone_size: .
d_call: TRBD1
v_call: TRBV7-9
cdr3_nt: TGTGCCAGCAGCACCGGGACAGGGGACACTGAAGCTTTCTTT
cdr3_aa: CASSTGTGDTEAFF

j_call: TRBJ1-2
clone_size: .
d_call: .
v_call: TRBV5-1
cdr3_nt: TGCGCCAGCAGCTTGTTGCAGGGCCACGGCTACACCTTC
cdr3_aa: CASSLLQGHGYTF

j_call: TRBJ1-1
clone_size: .
d_call: .
v_call: TRBV9
cdr3_nt: TGTGCCAGCAGCGCGACAGGATACTTGGGCACTGAAGCTTTCTTT
cdr3_aa: CASSATGYLGTEAFF

j_call: TRBJ1-4
clone_size: .
d_call: TRBD1
v_call: TRBV7-9
cdr3_nt: TGTGCCAGCAGATCCGACAGGGGGGAAAAACTGTTTTTT
cdr3_aa: CASRSDRGEKLFF

j_call: TRBJ1-3
clone_size: .
d_call: TRBD1
v_call: TRBV6-1
cdr3_nt: TGTGCCAGCACCGACAGGGGGTTCGGAAACACCATATATTTT
cdr3_aa: CASTDRGFGNTIYF

j_call: TRBJ1-2
clone_size: .
d_call: .
v_call: TRBV9
cdr3_nt: TGTGCCAGCAGCGTAGACCTCGGCTATGGCTACACCTTC
cdr3_aa: CASSVDLGYGYTF

j_call: TRBJ1-5
clone_size: .
d_call: .
v_call: TRBV6-1
cdr3_nt: TGTGCCAGCAGTCAGCATCAGGGGAATCAGCCCCAGCATTTT
cdr3_aa: CASSQHQGNQPQHF

j_call: TRBJ1-1
clone_size: .
d_call: TRBD1
v_call: TRBV16
cdr3_nt: TGTGCCAGCAGCCTTGGACAGGGGGCGGACATGAACACTGAAGCTTTCTTT
cdr3_aa: CASSLGQGADMNTEAFF

j_call: TRBJ2-2
clone_size: .
d_call: .
v_call: TRBV9
cdr3_nt: TGTGCCAGCAGCGTAGACGGGGAGCTGTTTTTT
cdr3_aa: CASSVDGELFF

j_call: TRBJ2-4
clone_size: .
d_call: .
v_call: TRBV6-6
cdr3_nt: TGTGCCAGCAGTTACTGGGAACTAGCCAAAAGCATTCAGTACTTC
cdr3_aa: CASSYWELAKSIQYF

j_call: TRBJ2-7
clone_size: once
d_call: .
v_call: TRBV5-4
cdr3_nt: TGTGCCAGCAGCTTGTACCCCCGCGAGCAGTACTTC
cdr3_aa: CASSLYPREQYF

j_call: TRBJ2-2
clone_size: .
d_call: .
v_call: TRBV2
cdr3_nt: TGTGCCAGCAGTGTCCAGGGAACCGGGGAGCTGTTTTTT
cdr3_aa: CASSVQGTGELFF